This paragraph covers one T cell receptor beta chain sequence. Its antigen is currently unknown. V lost 1 base and J 4 bases, leaving 19 bases between the germline ends. Per the germline V gene, CDR1 is SGHDT and CDR2 is YYEEEE. The CDR3 covers 17 residues. This entry is derived from a study of T cells after yellow fever vaccination. Overall study results and limits: Reappearing after the booster were most of the clones from primary vaccination (roughly 96% CD4, roughly 86% CD8).

TCRdb re-derived calls from the 5' RACE reads in MiXCR, one entry per CDR3 protein. The sample lists hundreds of thousands of distinct CDR3 sequences; under 20% were seen once. Sequencing used PBMCs, obtained before the yellow fever booster vaccination. The chain joins TRBV5-6 to TRBJ2-3; perhaps TRBD2 as D (7 bases). This TCR was sampled from a man between 18 and 35 years old who received the YFV17D yellow fever vaccine. CDR3 coding DNA: TGTGCCAGCAGCTTGTTCCGGGGGGCTGTTCTCGCAGATACGCAGTATTTT. Its translation: CASSLFRGAVLADTQYF.